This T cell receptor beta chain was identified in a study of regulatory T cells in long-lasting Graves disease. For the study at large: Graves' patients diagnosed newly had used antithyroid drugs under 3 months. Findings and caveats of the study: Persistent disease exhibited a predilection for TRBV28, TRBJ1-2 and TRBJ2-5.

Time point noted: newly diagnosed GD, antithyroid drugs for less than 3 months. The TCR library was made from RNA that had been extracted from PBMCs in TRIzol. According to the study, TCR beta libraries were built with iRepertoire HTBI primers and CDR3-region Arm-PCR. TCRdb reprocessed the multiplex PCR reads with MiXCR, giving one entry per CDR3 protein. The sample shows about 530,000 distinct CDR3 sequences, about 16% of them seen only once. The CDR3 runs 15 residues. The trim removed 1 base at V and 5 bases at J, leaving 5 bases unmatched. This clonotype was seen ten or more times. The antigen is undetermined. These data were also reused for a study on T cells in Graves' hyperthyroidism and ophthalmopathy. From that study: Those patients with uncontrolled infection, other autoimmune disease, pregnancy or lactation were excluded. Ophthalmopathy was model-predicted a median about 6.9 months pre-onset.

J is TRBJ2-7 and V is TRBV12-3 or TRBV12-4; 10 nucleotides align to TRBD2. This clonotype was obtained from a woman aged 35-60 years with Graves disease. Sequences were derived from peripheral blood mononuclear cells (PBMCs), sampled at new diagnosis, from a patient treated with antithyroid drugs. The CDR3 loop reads CASSLGLAGENEQYF. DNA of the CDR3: TGTGCCAGCAGTTTAGGGCTAGCGGGGGAGAACGAGCAGTACTTC.